This paragraph covers one T cell receptor beta chain sequence. Its antigen is as yet unknown. Germline assignment: CDR1 LNHDA and CDR2 SQIVND (reference sequence). The ends lost 1 base at V and 1 base at J; junction bases unmatched: 3. The CDR3 runs 15 residues. These data belong to a study of graft-versus-host responses after intestinal transplantation. About the research overall: Once they had received anti-thymocyte globulin induction, all recipients took tacrolimus and steroids for about three years. General study results and limits: GvH clones appeared in recipient marrow, some first in ileum or blood. Patients with graft-donor T cell macrochimerism had high graft-versus-host to host-versus-graft clonal ratios in allografts.

Some clones are missing from TCRdb's copy, which holds only in-frame ones; the method was immunoSEQ multiplex PCR. This sample has about 38,000 clones, with less than 90% found just once. This TCR derives from a human patient who received an intestinal transplant, so some T cells may come from the graft donor. The sample consisted of PBMCs, taken roughly 1,000 days after transplant. The V call is TRBV19, the J call TRBJ2-5; 7 nucleotides align to TRBD2. In DNA form, the CDR3 reads TGTGCCAGTAGTATAGTTGGGGGGGGCCAAGAGACCCAGTACTTC. Encoded protein: CASSIVGGGQETQYF.